Below, 7 T cell receptor beta chains from the same sample are listed, as sequenced in a study of T cells in localized non-small cell lung cancer. Assay used: immunoSEQ multiplex PCR; TCRdb lists only in-frame clones, some missing. Here the sample spans over 5,500 clones, about 43% being singletons. Material: lung tumor tissue, obtained before any cancer treatment. These receptors were obtained from a woman aged 35-75 years with stage II squamous cell lung carcinoma.

This chain uses TRBV18 with TRBJ1-2; unclear D gene. The CDR3 extends over 13 amino acids. Germline assignment: CDR1 KGHSH and CDR2 LQKENI. V shed 3 bases and J shed 8 bases, with 13 bases lying between them. The CDR3 protein is CASSPAGPSGYTF. For the CDR3, the DNA is TGTGCCAGCTCACCGGCAGGCCCGTCGGGCTACACCTTC.

The J gene is TRBJ1-6, the V gene TRBV23-1, with D possibly matching TRBD1 (6 bases). TRBV23-1 is labeled an ORF, and its function is uncertain. Trimming took off 2 bases at V and 5 bases at J, with 13 bases between the two ends. The CDR3 spans 16 residues. This CDR3 reads CASSQGRGKDNSPLHF. The CDR3 region has the DNA TGCGCCAGCAGTCAAGGCAGGGGAAAGGATAATTCACCCCTCCACTTT.

By proportion, this clone is large. This chain uses TRBV10-2 with TRBJ1-3; TRBD1 agrees at 9 bases. Germline loops: CDR1 WSHSY, CDR2 SAAADI. CDR3 length: 17 amino acids. The trim removed 4 bases at V and 0 bases at J, leaving 7 bases unmatched. Here the CDR3 DNA reads TGCGCCAGCAGTGTGGGGAGGACAGGGGACTCTGGAAACACCATATATTTT. It codes for CASSVGRTGDSGNTIYF.

This chain links TRBV30 with TRBJ1-5; D not certain. The CDR3 consists of 14 residues. Deletions cut 1 base from V and 0 bases from J, with 7 bases between. Germline V lookup: CDR1 GTSNPN, CDR2 SVGIG (reference sequence). In nucleotides, the CDR3 is TGTGCCTGGAGTGGGGGATATAGCAATCAGCCCCAGCATTTT. Protein: CAWSGGYSNQPQHF.

The chain is built from TRBV5-1 and TRBJ2-6; 9 nucleotides line up with TRBD1. Trimming took 4 bases from V and 0 from J; bases not matched to a gene: 8. The CDR3 spans 18 residues. CDR1 and CDR2 (germline): SGHRS, YFSETQ. The CDR3 DNA reads TGCGCCAGCAGCCCCCGGGACAGGGCAAGCTCTGGGGCCAACGTCCTGACTTTC. It specifies CASSPRDRASSGANVLTF.

The rearrangement uses TRBV15 and TRBJ1-1, with D maybe TRBD1 (5 bases). V was cut by 0 bases and J by 5 bases, with 13 bases left in between. This CDR3 is built from 15 residues. Germline CDR1 and CDR2: LNHNV and YYDKDF (reference sequence). The CDR3 sequence is CATSRELLGATEAFF. Written as DNA, the CDR3 is TGTGCCACCAGCAGAGAGCTCTTAGGGGCGACTGAAGCTTTCTTT.

This clone has a handful of counts. This chain joins TRBV10-1 and TRBJ2-1; D may be TRBD2 (6 bases). This CDR3 comprises 12 residues. V shed 0 bases and J shed 14 bases, with 11 bases lying between them. The germline gives CDR1 WNHNN, CDR2 SYGVQD (reference sequence). CDR3 in amino acids: CASSESGGRKFF. CDR3 coding DNA: TGCGCCAGCAGTGAGTCGGGGGGTAGAAAGTTCTTC.